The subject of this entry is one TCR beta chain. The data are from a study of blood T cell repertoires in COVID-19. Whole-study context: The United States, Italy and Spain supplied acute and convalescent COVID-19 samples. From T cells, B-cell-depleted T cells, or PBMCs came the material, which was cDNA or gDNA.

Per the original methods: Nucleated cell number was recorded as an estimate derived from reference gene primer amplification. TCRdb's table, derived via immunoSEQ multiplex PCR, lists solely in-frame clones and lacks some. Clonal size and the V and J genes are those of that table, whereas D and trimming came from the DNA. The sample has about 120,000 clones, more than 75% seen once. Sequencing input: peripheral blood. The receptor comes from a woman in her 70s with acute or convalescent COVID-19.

The CDR3 protein is CASSLGQGSTEAFF. CDR3 bases: TGTGCCAGCAGCTTGGGACAGGGAAGTACTGAAGCTTTCTTT. V and J are TRBV7-9 and TRBJ1-1, with 9 bases identical to TRBD1. The CDR3 is 14 residues long. V lost 3 bases, J lost 5 bases, and 4 bases stayed unmatched. Germline CDR1 SEHNR, CDR2 FQNEAQ (reference sequence). The full variable domain, with the rest looked up from reference TRBV7-9 and TRBJ1-1, is DTGVSQNPRHKITKRGQNVTFRCDPISEHNRLYWYRQTLGQGPEFLTYFQNEAQLEKSRLLSDRFSAERPKGSFSTLEIQRTEQGDSAMYLCASSLGQGSTEAFFGQGTRLTVV.